The clone carrying this T cell receptor (beta chain) is a singleton in its sample. Its matching antigen is unknown. The germline and genes are mouse ones. The read terminates 1 residue before the CDR3 end, so the remaining end is supplied by the germline J gene. The V segment lost 3 bases and the J segment 0 bases; nucleotides outside the gene matches: 2. The germline V gene encodes CDR1 GKSSPN and CDR2 SITVG. The CDR3 loop spans 14 amino acids. Method: immunoSEQ multiplex PCR; TCRdb's copy keeps in-frame clones and lacks some. Among 20,000 to 25,000 clones listed, approximately 70% were seen once. The sample belongs to a study of tissue T cells after allogeneic stem cell transplantation. Study findings and constraints: TCR repertoires tracked anatomic similarity, regardless of disease or transplant status.

This sequence joins TRBV31 and TRBJ2-1; 7 nucleotides line up with TRBD2. The sequenced sample was blood. The clonotype comes from a female BALB/c mouse in good health. The mice in this strain carry MHC haplotype H2-d. Partial CDR3 DNA: TGTGCCTGGAGCCTGGGGGATAACTATGCTGAGCAGTTC. Translation: CAWSLGDNYAEQF. The entire CDR3 sequence reads CAWSLGDNYAEQFF.